The clone carrying this TCR beta chain was recorded once. Its matching antigen is unknown. The protocol was immunoSEQ multiplex PCR, while the TCRdb copy is restricted to in-frame clones and leaves out a portion. The table lists about 180,000 clones, 85% of them singletons. There are 14 residues in the CDR3. Germline values: CDR1 SQVTM, CDR2 ANQGSEA. V trimming: 4 bases; J trimming: 6 bases; junction bases outside the gene matches: 8. The data stem from a study of cytomegalovirus exposure and HLA in healthy donors. General study results and limits: In vitro assays verified that three CMV-associated chains recognized CMV antigens specifically. One later analysis, an examination of the 120 or so validation repertoires, found that first-cohort TCR clusters tended to co-occur in them.

Donors were drawn from the approximately 120-subject validation cohort, separate from the approximately 680-subject first cohort. The sequencing sample was made of PBMCs. This receptor was identified in a young man in good health and CMV-seropositive. The V call is TRBV29-1, the J call TRBJ2-2; 7 bases map to TRBD2. CDR3 residues: CSVVVGGPSGELFF. The CDR3 DNA sequence: TGCAGCGTTGTTGTGGGAGGGCCGTCCGGGGAGCTGTTTTTT.